The next 31 T cell receptor beta chains were all read from a single sample in a study of blood T cells in healthy people across ages. The use of a sample-barcoded 5' primer and a J-beta primer mix characterized a second PCR of 7 to 11 cycles. TCRdb called the 5' RACE reads again in MiXCR, with one record for every CDR3 protein. The repertoire holds some 1.6 million distinct CDR3 sequences, with about 35% as singletons. The material sequenced was blood. The receptors were sampled from a woman in her 30s in good health.

The CDR3 reads CASSPIKQETQYF. The CDR3 region has the DNA TGTGCCAGCAGTCCAATAAAGCAGGAGACCCAGTACTTC. This chain links TRBV6-8 with TRBJ2-5, with no clear D. Germline-derived CDR1 and CDR2 are MNHGY and SAAAGT. This CDR3 has 13 residues. V was shortened by 5 bases and J by 5 bases, with 12 bases between the two germline ends.

The CDR3 DNA is TGTGCCAGCAGCGGCGGGACAGAAGGAAACACCATATATTTT. It codes for CASSGGTEGNTIYF. The chain couples TRBV9 to TRBJ1-3; 7 bases are shared with TRBD1. This CDR3 has 14 amino acids. Trimming removed 3 bases from V and 4 bases from J; junction bases left unmatched: 4. Germline CDR1 is SGDLS and CDR2 is YYNGEE.

The table lists this clonotype with a few counts. The rearrangement joins TRBV27 to TRBJ2-7, with D tentatively TRBD2 (6 bases). Germline V lookup: CDR1 MNHEY, CDR2 SMNVEV (reference sequence). The length of the CDR3 is 14 residues. V was trimmed by 0 bases and J by 2 bases, leaving 8 bases between them. This CDR3 reads CASSLSTRPYEQYF. CDR3 nucleotides: TGTGCCAGCAGTTTATCGACTAGACCCTACGAGCAGTACTTC.

V gene TRBV3-1 combines with J gene TRBJ2-6, with unresolved D. The CDR3 loop spans 15 amino acids. The germline V gene has CDR1 LGHDT and CDR2 YNNKEL (reference sequence). Trimming removed 1 base at V and 0 bases at J, with 4 bases between. CDR3 sequence: CASSQVPSGANVLTF. In DNA, the CDR3 is TGTGCCAGCAGCCAAGTCCCCTCTGGGGCCAACGTCCTGACTTTC.

This chain connects TRBV2 to TRBJ2-7; D perhaps matches TRBD1 (6 bases). The better agreement between TRBJ2-5 and the DNA end casts doubt on the J call. Looked up from germline, CDR1 is SNHLY and CDR2 is FYNNEI. The CDR3 contains 14 residues. CDR3 protein: CASSVGATFETQYF. CDR3 nucleotide sequence: TGTGCCAGCAGTGTGGGGGCGACTTTTGAGACCCAGTACTTC.

As for this clonotype: This sequence may be a read error, since a much larger clone differs from it by one base. The V and J genes are TRBV20-1 and TRBJ2-5; D might be TRBD2 (6 bases). The J call may be incorrect, as the DNA end agrees better with TRBJ2-7. This CDR3 has 16 residues. Germline V gene data show CDR1 as DFQATT and CDR2 as SNEGSKA (reference sequence). The CDR3 DNA reads TGCAGTGCTAGGGGGACCGTCCTAGCGAGAGGGTACGAGCAGTACTTC. Residues: CSARGTVLARGYEQYF.

On this clonotype: The CDR3 ends on some other residue instead of the conserved phenylalanine or tryptophan, so this is likely a read error. The rearrangement links TRBV20-1 to TRBJ2-4; TRBD1 might be the D (6 bases). This CDR3 comprises 16 residues. The V and J ends lost 2 bases and 0 bases respectively, with 14 bases between them. Germline CDR1 is DFQATT and CDR2 is SNEGSKA (reference sequence). CDR3 sequence: CSARPGVDQAKNIQYS. DNA of the CDR3: TGCAGTGCTAGACCAGGGGTGGATCAAGCCAAAAACATTCAGTACTCC.

The rearrangement uses TRBV29-1 and TRBJ1-2; 7 bases align to TRBD1. After removal of 7 bases from V and 6 bases from J, the junction contained 14 bases not matched to a gene. The CDR3 is 14 amino acids. Germline V CDR1 and CDR2: SQVTM, ANQGSEA. The CDR3 nucleotides are TGCAGCGCTTCGTTAGACAGGGTGGTAGATGGCTACACCTTC. Amino acids: CSASLDRVVDGYTF.

This clonotype was counted at least ten times. The chain joins TRBV4-1 to TRBJ2-5; 9 bases are a match to TRBD2. Germline CDR1 reads MGHRA; CDR2 reads YSYEKL. V lost 8 bases, J lost 0 bases, and 1 base stayed unmatched. The CDR3 sequence is 13 residues long. CDR3 region: CASAGGYQETQYF. The CDR3 coding sequence is TGCGCCAGCGCGGGGGGGTACCAAGAGACCCAGTACTTC.

This chain joins TRBV20-1 and TRBJ1-2, with D possibly being TRBD1 (6 bases). Germline CDR1 and CDR2: DFQATT and SNEGSKA (reference sequence). CDR3 length: 12 residues. V was trimmed by 2 bases and J by 7 bases, leaving 11 bases between them. In DNA form, the CDR3 reads TGCAGTGCTAGACTGGGGGCGCGTGGCTACACCTTC. Protein: CSARLGARGYTF.

This clonotype was found many times. The chain is built from TRBV5-1 and TRBJ1-1; D gene unclear. CDR3 length: 14 residues. Germline CDR1 SGHRS, CDR2 YFSETQ. V gave up 1 base and J gave up 1 base, with 8 bases separating them. Written as DNA, the CDR3 is TGCGCCAGCAGCTTGACACAGACGAACACTGAAGCTTTCTTT. Protein sequence: CASSLTQTNTEAFF. Full variable domain (rest looked up from reference TRBV5-1 and TRBJ1-1): KAGVTQTPRYLIKTRGQQVTLSCSPISGHRSVSWYQQTPGQGLQFLFEYFSETQRNKGNFPGRFSGRQFSNSRSEMNVSTLELGDSALYLCASSLTQTNTEAFFGQGTRLTVV.

This clonotype was picked up many times. The chain joins TRBV20-1 to TRBJ2-1; D possibly corresponds to TRBD1 (5 bases). The CDR3 consists of 13 residues. V shed 6 bases and J shed 8 bases, with 17 bases lying between them. CDR1 and CDR2 from the germline V gene are DFQATT and SNEGSKA (reference sequence). This CDR3 is CSAQRPGWDEQFF. The CDR3 coding sequence is TGCAGTGCCCAGAGGCCAGGGTGGGATGAGCAGTTCTTC.

This clonotype was detected once. The rearrangement joins TRBV28 to TRBJ2-3; D is unresolved. V shed 7 bases and J shed 2 bases, with 7 bases lying between them. The length of the CDR3 is 12 residues. Germline V gene lookup returns CDR1 MDHEN and CDR2 SYDVKM. The CDR3 region has the DNA TGTGCCAGCAAGACGTCCACAGATACGCAGTATTTT. Protein: CASKTSTDTQYF. Full variable domain (rest looked up from reference TRBV28 and TRBJ2-3): DVKVTQSSRYLVKRTGEKVFLECVQDMDHENMFWYRQDPGLGLRLIYFSYDVKMKEKGDIPEGYSVSREKKERFSLILESASTNQTSMYLCASKTSTDTQYFGPGTRLTVL.

J is TRBJ1-2 and V is TRBV5-4, with a tentative D call TRBD1 (5 bases). Germline CDR1 is SGHNT and CDR2 is YYREEE (reference sequence). The ends were cut back, 4 bases at V and 8 bases at J, with 15 bases in the middle. The CDR3 loop spans 13 amino acids. CDR3 loop: CASSLAHGDGYTF. CDR3 nucleotides: TGTGCCAGCAGCCTGGCTCATGGGGACGGCTACACCTTC.

This clonotype was seen a few times. J is TRBJ2-3 and V is TRBV6-1; 11 bases agree with TRBD1. The CDR3 runs 16 residues. Germline V gives CDR1 MNHNS, CDR2 SASEGT. V lost 4 bases and J lost 6; bases outside the gene matches: 9. This chain's CDR3 is CASSAGQGAGGDTQYF. CDR3 nucleotide sequence: TGTGCCAGCAGTGCAGGACAGGGGGCAGGGGGGGATACGCAGTATTTT.

CDR3 in DNA: TGTGCCAGCAGCTTATCCGGGACGATGGAGCCCCAGCATTTT. This encodes CASSLSGTMEPQHF. V and J are TRBV7-2 and TRBJ1-5; maybe TRBD1 (5 bases). Germline V lookup: CDR1 SGHTA, CDR2 FQGNSA. Trimming removed 2 bases at V and 8 bases at J, with 13 bases between. The CDR3 has 14 amino acids.

V is TRBV10-3 and J is TRBJ1-2, with TRBD1 matching over 7 bases. Germline V gives CDR1 ENHRY, CDR2 SYGVKD. The CDR3 extends over 16 amino acids. With 7 bases clipped from V and 5 bases from J, the junction kept 16 bases outside the gene matches. In nucleotides, the CDR3 is TGTGCCATCACGACGAAGGATTCTGGGACAGCTTATGGCTACACCTTC. Residues: CAITTKDSGTAYGYTF.

The CDR3 region has the DNA TGCGCCAGCAGTCTCGACACTTCGGGGATCGCTTTCTTT. The encoded protein is CASSLDTSGIAFF. The V and J genes are TRBV5-1 and TRBJ1-1; D unclear. The CDR3 is 13 residues long. The germline CDR1 and CDR2 sequences are SGHRS and YFSETQ. The V and J ends lost 5 bases and 11 bases respectively, with 19 bases between them.

The chain is built from TRBV20-1 and TRBJ2-1; D might be TRBD1 or TRBD2, each matching 5 bases. The germline CDR1 and CDR2 sequences are DFQATT and SNEGSKA (reference sequence). This CDR3 has 13 amino acids. V was cut by 3 bases and J by 8 bases, with 14 bases left in between. CDR3 in DNA: TGCAGTGCTAGGGGGACCCGAAGGGATGAGCAGTTCTTC. Protein: CSARGTRRDEQFF.

This clonotype has ten or more counts. The gene calls are TRBV12-3 or TRBV12-4 and TRBJ2-5; D call uncertain. CDR3 size: 11 residues. The V and J ends lost 5 bases and 4 bases respectively, with 5 bases between them. CDR3 DNA: TGTGCCAGCAGTCGATCAGAGACCCAGTACTTC. Encoded protein: CASSRSETQYF.

The chain carries TRBV5-6 and TRBJ1-2, with D perhaps matching TRBD1 (5 bases). Between the trimmed V and J ends, which lost 4 bases and 4 bases, there was a span of 23 bases. The CDR3 has 17 residues. Looked up from germline, CDR1 is SGHDT and CDR2 is YYEEEE. CDR3 coding DNA: TGTGCCAGCAGCCCAAGTGGGTCGCTCAAGAGGGGCTATGGCTACACCTTC. Protein product: CASSPSGSLKRGYGYTF. The variable domain in full, with the rest retrieved from reference TRBV5-6 and TRBJ1-2, is DAGVTQSPTHLIKTRGQQVTLRCSPKSGHDTVSWYQQALGQGPQFIFQYYEEEERQRGNFPDRFSGHQFPNYSSELNVNALLLGDSALYLCASSPSGSLKRGYGYTFGSGTRLTVV.

The chain employs TRBV4-1 and TRBJ1-2; tentatively, D is TRBD1 (6 bases). The V end lost 1 base, the J end lost 0 bases, and 18 bases lay between the germline ends. This CDR3 is 18 amino acids long. Germline V gene data show CDR1 as MGHRA and CDR2 as YSYEKL. The CDR3 DNA reads as TGCGCCAGCAGCCAAGCGGCATCTAGGGGGGGCCCTAACTATGGCTACACCTTC. It yields the protein CASSQAASRGGPNYGYTF.

The V call is TRBV29-1, the J call TRBJ1-5, with 8 bases aligning to TRBD1. CDR1 SQVTM and CDR2 ANQGSEA come from the germline V gene. Losses at the gene ends were 7 bases for V and 7 bases for J; bases not matched to a gene: 9. The CDR3 consists of 13 residues. CDR3 DNA: TGCAGCGCTCAAGAGAACAGGGGGCAGCCCCAGCATTTT. Translation gives CSAQENRGQPQHF.

This clonotype was recorded many times. The rearrangement uses TRBV4-1 and TRBJ2-5; 11 nucleotides line up with TRBD2. The CDR3 length is 16 residues. CDR1 is MGHRA, CDR2 YSYEKL, per germline. The J segment lost 5 bases and the V segment lost 2 bases, leaving 7 bases of the junction unmatched. The CDR3 reads CASSQLGLAATETQYF. CDR3 bases: TGCGCCAGCAGCCAACTGGGACTAGCGGCAACCGAGACCCAGTACTTC.

The gene calls are TRBV5-6 and TRBJ2-1, with a possible D match to TRBD1 (6 bases). This CDR3 region has 14 residues. Germline CDR1 SGHDT, CDR2 YYEEEE. The V gene lost 1 base and the J gene lost 5 bases, with 10 bases spanning the gap. This chain's CDR3 is CASSLIGQNNEQFF. CDR3 DNA: TGTGCCAGCAGCTTGATTGGACAGAACAATGAGCAGTTCTTC.

Only a few counts were recorded for this clonotype. The chain is built from TRBV27 and TRBJ2-3; no clear D gene. Trimming shortened V by 7 bases and J by 6 bases, and 14 bases separated the two germline ends. The germline V gene has CDR1 MNHEY and CDR2 SMNVEV (reference sequence). This CDR3 is 13 amino acids long. In nucleotides, the CDR3 is TGTGCCAGCACCAACCCACTCGGGGATACGCAGTATTTT. It translates to CASTNPLGDTQYF.

This clonotype was recorded many times. V is TRBV20-1 and J is TRBJ2-4, with D unresolved. The CDR3 runs to 13 residues. V was clipped by 4 bases and J by 8 bases, with 15 bases between them. Germline V CDR1 and CDR2: DFQATT, SNEGSKA (reference sequence). DNA of the CDR3: TGCAGTGCTATAGCCGGCCTCTGGGACATTCAGTACTTC. Its protein is CSAIAGLWDIQYF.

The chain links TRBV12-3 or TRBV12-4 to TRBJ2-1; the D is unclear. The CDR3 is made up of 16 amino acids. V was trimmed by 7 bases and J by 3 bases, leaving 19 bases between them. As DNA, the CDR3 is TGTGCCAGCATCGAAAGGGCGAACCCTAACTACAATGAGCAGTTCTTC. This translates into CASIERANPNYNEQFF.

This clonotype has more than one count but fewer than ten. The chain couples TRBV12-3 or TRBV12-4 to TRBJ2-5; D is unresolved. This CDR3 comprises 14 residues. Trimming cost V 6 bases and J 0 bases, with 11 bases left between them. The CDR3 sequence: CASSQYGNQETQYF. The CDR3 DNA is TGTGCCAGCAGCCAATATGGAAACCAAGAGACCCAGTACTTC.

This clonotype was counted a few times. The V gene is TRBV3-1, the J gene TRBJ1-2, with no clear D. The CDR3 is 15 amino acids. The germline V gene has CDR1 LGHDT and CDR2 YNNKEL (reference sequence). Trimming left V 1 base short and J 0 bases short, with 9 bases between. The CDR3 DNA reads TGTGCCAGCAGCCAAGGAGGGCAGGCTAACTATGGCTACACCTTC. This gives the protein CASSQGGQANYGYTF.

The chain employs TRBV20-1 and TRBJ2-5; no firm D call. The J call is uncertain, as TRBJ2-7 better fits the DNA end. Germline-derived CDR1 and CDR2 are DFQATT and SNEGSKA (reference sequence). The CDR3 runs 14 residues. The CDR3 loop is CSASDLDPSSEQYF. The CDR3, as DNA: TGCAGTGCTAGCGACCTAGACCCTTCTTCCGAGCAGTACTTC.